One and the same sample provided the 14 T cell receptor beta chains below, sequenced in a study of cytomegalovirus exposure and HLA in healthy donors. 13 Jbeta primers and 60 Vbeta primers were used for the PCR. The repertoire was sequenced with immunoSEQ multiplex PCR; TCRdb's copy has only in-frame clones and lacks some. The table lists approximately 160,000 clones, 68% of them singletons, with approximately 2.8% in the top ten. Sequenced: PBMCs. These receptors originate from a woman between 40 and 50 years old in good health and CMV-seropositive.

The rearrangement uses TRBV21-1 and TRBJ1-4. TRBV21-1 is a recognized pseudogene. The CDR3 has 16 residues. CDR3 sequence: CASTGIHGGPVEKLFF. DNA for the CDR3: TGTGCCAGCACCGGAATACACGGGGGGCCGGTCGAAAAACTGTTTTTT.

The chain links TRBV13 to TRBJ2-6; TRBD1 might be the D (5 bases). Germline CDR1 and CDR2: PRHDT and FYEKMQ (reference sequence). CDR3 length: 18 residues. With 1 base removed from V and 2 bases from J, the gap between germline ends came to 15 bases. In DNA, the CDR3 is TGTGCCAGCAGCTTAGCTCAGGGCATCAAACCTGGGGCCAACGTCCTGACTTTC. As protein: CASSLAQGIKPGANVLTF. Looking up the rest from reference TRBV13 and TRBJ2-6 gives the full variable domain: AAGVIQSPRHLIKEKRETATLKCYPIPRHDTVYWYQQGPGQDPQFLISFYEKMQSDKGSIPDRFSAQQFSDYHSELNMSSLELGDSALYFCASSLAQGIKPGANVLTFGAGSRLTVL.

The J gene is TRBJ2-7, the V gene TRBV7-9; D is unclear. CDR3 length: 13 amino acids. V lost 2 bases and J 5 bases, leaving 10 bases between the germline ends. Germline V gives CDR1 SEHNR, CDR2 FQNEAQ (reference sequence). The CDR3 protein is CASSLTDSDEQYF. CDR3 DNA: TGTGCCAGCAGCTTAACCGACTCAGACGAGCAGTACTTC.

This clone was seen a single time. The rearrangement uses TRBV5-6 and TRBJ2-7; D gene unclear. Germline V gene lookup returns CDR1 SGHDT and CDR2 YYEEEE. The CDR3 has 15 residues. V was trimmed by 1 base and J by 3 bases, leaving 14 bases between them. CDR3 sequence reads: CASSLLAGEIYEQYF. The CDR3 DNA sequence: TGTGCCAGCAGCTTGCTGGCAGGCGAGATCTACGAGCAGTACTTC.

V usage is TRBV7-9 and J usage is TRBJ1-2, with a possible D match to TRBD1 (6 bases). Germline V CDR1 and CDR2: SEHNR, FQNEAQ (reference sequence). Between the trimmed V and J ends, which lost 5 bases and 6 bases, there was a span of 22 bases. CDR3 length: 16 residues. This CDR3 is CASSIIQGTGEDGYTF. The DNA for the CDR3 is TGTGCCAGCAGCATAATACAGGGCACGGGCGAGGATGGCTACACCTTC.

V gene TRBV7-2 combines with J gene TRBJ2-7; 7 nucleotides agree with TRBD2. V trimming: 1 base; J trimming: 13 bases; junction bases outside the gene matches: 4. Germline V lookup: CDR1 SGHTA, CDR2 FQGNSA. CDR3 size: 11 residues. Here the CDR3 reads CASSLERGLYF. CDR3 coding DNA: TGTGCCAGCAGCTTAGAGCGGGGATTATACTTC.

The table lists this clone with a count of one. The rearrangement uses TRBV7-2 and TRBJ2-1; 14 bases map to TRBD2. The CDR3 extends over 17 amino acids. J gave up 7 bases and V 5 bases, and 10 bases lay outside the gene matches. In germline, CDR1 is SGHTA, CDR2 FQGNSA. The CDR3 DNA reads as TGTGCCAGCAGCCCAGTGGGGACTAGCGGGGGAAGGAATGAGCAGTTCTTC. It is translated as CASSPVGTSGGRNEQFF.

This clone was counted a few times. J is TRBJ1-2 and V is TRBV4-3; TRBD1 might be the D (5 bases). This CDR3 is built from 14 residues. Trimming pared 0 bases from V and 4 bases from J, leaving 9 bases between. CDR1 is LGHNA, CDR2 YSLEER, per germline. The CDR3: CASSQDSDSYGYTF. The CDR3 DNA sequence: TGCGCCAGCAGCCAAGATTCTGACAGCTATGGCTACACCTTC.

The J gene is TRBJ1-4, the V gene TRBV19; no definite D call. Trimming took 4 bases from V and 0 from J, leaving 6 bases between them. The CDR3 has 14 residues. Looked up from germline, CDR1 is LNHDA and CDR2 is SQIVND (reference sequence). CDR3 coding DNA: TGTGCCAGTAGTACCCAGACAACTAATGAAAAACTGTTTTTT. Its protein product is CASSTQTTNEKLFF.

The chain carries TRBV5-6 and TRBJ1-1; D possibly corresponds to TRBD1 (5 bases). The CDR3 length is 11 residues. Germline assignment: CDR1 SGHDT and CDR2 YYEEEE. V was pared by 2 bases and J by 7 bases, with 6 bases between. CDR3 residues: CASSFGGEAFF. CDR3 DNA sequence: TGTGCCAGCAGCTTCGGGGGTGAAGCTTTCTTT.

The chain combines TRBV28 with TRBJ1-5, with D perhaps TRBD1 (6 bases). The CDR3 is made up of 12 amino acids. CDR1 is MDHEN and CDR2 is SYDVKM in the germline V gene. Trimming left V 4 bases short and J 7 bases short, with 8 bases between. The CDR3 region has the DNA TGTGCCAGCAGTTCAGGGGACCAGCCCCAGCATTTT. This sequence encodes CASSSGDQPQHF.

The V gene is TRBV2, the J gene TRBJ2-3; TRBD1 might be the D (6 bases). This CDR3 region has 15 residues. Between the trimmed V and J ends, which lost 2 bases and 2 bases, there was a span of 11 bases. Germline assignment: CDR1 SNHLY and CDR2 FYNNEI. CDR3 sequence (DNA): TGTGCCAGCAGTGAACAGGGGAGTTCCACAGATACGCAGTATTTT. Protein product: CASSEQGSSTDTQYF.

The chain is built from TRBV7-2 and TRBJ1-2; TRBD1 is a possible D gene (5 bases). The ends were cut back, 1 base at V and 4 bases at J, with 10 bases in the middle. In germline, CDR1 is SGHTA, CDR2 FQGNSA. The CDR3 sequence is 14 residues long. The CDR3 sequence: CASSLGGPLYGYTF. The CDR3, as DNA: TGTGCCAGCAGCTTAGGGGGCCCTCTCTATGGCTACACCTTC. Using reference TRBV7-2 and TRBJ1-2 for the parts outside the CDR3, the full variable domain is GAGVSQSPSNKVTEKGKDVELRCDPISGHTALYWYRQSLGQGLEFLIYFQGNSAPDKSGLPSDRFSAERTGGSVSTLTIQRTQQEDSAVYLCASSLGGPLYGYTFGSGTRLTVV.

V and J are TRBV6-6 and TRBJ2-3; D is undetermined. The V gene lost 6 bases and the J gene lost 5 bases, with 6 bases spanning the gap. Germline V gives CDR1 MNHNY, CDR2 SVGAGI (reference sequence). CDR3 length: 11 residues. CDR3 in DNA: TGTGCCAGCAGGCGTGGAGATACGCAGTATTTT. Translation gives CASRRGDTQYF.